Each of the 23 T cell receptor beta chains below was sequenced from the same sample in a study of T cell changes during pregnancy in multiple sclerosis (dated by TCRdb to 2018 to 2020). The receptor library was made with the immunoSEQ multiplex PCR assay. Sourced from immuneACCESS, this table was stored by TCRdb with only in-frame sequences that have V and J called. A share of the clones is absent; for the studies checked, an unresolved V gene accounts for under half, and the remainder has no known explanation. The sample table contains around 80,000 clones; only one count was recorded for about 96% of them. The top ten clonotypes cover about 1% of the sample. The specimen comprised peripheral blood, sampled in the second trimester of pregnancy. The source is a female donor with multiple sclerosis, enrolled in a pregnancy study.

The CDR3 reads CASGGDRYGNTIYF. The CDR3 nucleotides read TGTGCCAGCGGTGGGGACAGATACGGAAACACCATATATTTT. J is TRBJ1-3 and V is TRBV28, with TRBD1 identical over 7 bases. CDR3 size: 14 residues. Germline assignment: CDR1 MDHEN and CDR2 SYDVKM. J lost 4 bases, V lost 8 bases, and 8 bases had no gene match.

On this clone: Other DNA sequences in this specimen translate into the identical CDR3. The rearrangement links TRBV27 to TRBJ2-7; no firm D call. The V gene's germline CDR1 is MNHEY and CDR2 SMNVEV (reference sequence). CDR3 length: 13 residues. V was trimmed by 3 bases and J by 0 bases, leaving 6 bases between them. CDR3 residues: CASSLGASYEQYF. For the CDR3, the DNA is TGTGCCAGCAGTTTGGGCGCCTCCTACGAGCAGTACTTC.

CDR3 nucleotides: TGCAGCGTTGGTTGGGCGAACACTGAAGCTTTCTTT. Translating it yields CSVGWANTEAFF. The chain employs TRBV29-1 and TRBJ1-1; D is unresolved. This CDR3 spans 12 amino acids. V gave up 4 bases and J gave up 1 base, with 7 bases separating them. CDR1 and CDR2 (germline): SQVTM, ANQGSEA.

V usage is TRBV7-8 and J usage is TRBJ2-7, with TRBD2 identical over 7 bases. Germline-derived CDR1 and CDR2 are SGHVS and FQNEAQ. CDR3 length equals 16 residues. The junction had 11 bases not matched to a gene; V was cut back by 5 bases and J by 1 base. This CDR3 is CASSPGGGEWSYEQYF. The CDR3 DNA follows: TGTGCCAGCAGCCCCGGCGGGGGTGAATGGTCCTACGAGCAGTACTTC.

The rearrangement links TRBV5-1 to TRBJ2-5, with TRBD1 identical over 11 bases. J gave up 2 bases and V 0 bases, and 6 bases lay outside the gene matches. The CDR3 is 17 amino acids. CDR1 and CDR2 (germline): SGHRS, YFSETQ. CDR3 coding DNA: TGCGCCAGCAGCTTGGGTTCCGGGACAGGGGGACAAGAGACCCAGTACTTC. It yields the protein CASSLGSGTGGQETQYF.

This chain joins TRBV5-1 and TRBJ1-1, with no clear D. The CDR3 is made up of 15 amino acids. Germline V gene lookup returns CDR1 SGHRS and CDR2 YFSETQ. V gave up 1 base and J gave up 2 bases, with 12 bases separating them. CDR3: CASSLWPGLNTEAFF. In DNA form, the CDR3 reads TGCGCCAGCAGCTTGTGGCCAGGACTAAACACTGAAGCTTTCTTT.

This rearrangement joins TRBV2 to TRBJ2-7, with D possibly being TRBD1 (5 bases). CDR3 length equals 14 residues. CDR1 and CDR2 (germline): SNHLY, FYNNEI. Trimming stripped 5 bases from V and 0 bases from J, with 11 bases between. For the CDR3, the DNA is TGTGCCAGCAGTACAGGTCCACCCTCCTACGAGCAGTACTTC. As protein: CASSTGPPSYEQYF.

The chain recombines TRBV2 with TRBJ1-2; TRBD1 matches 9 bases. The length of the CDR3 is 13 residues. After removal of 4 bases from V and 7 bases from J, the junction contained 4 bases not matched to a gene. Looked up from germline, CDR1 is SNHLY and CDR2 is FYNNEI. The CDR3 DNA reads TGTGCCAGCAGTGTGGGGACAGGGATTGGCTACACCTTC. As protein: CASSVGTGIGYTF.

The chain carries TRBV4-1 and TRBJ2-5, with 13 bases matching TRBD2. Losses at the gene ends were 4 bases for V and 1 base for J; bases not matched to a gene: 3. The CDR3 spans 16 residues. The germline V gene has CDR1 MGHRA and CDR2 YSYEKL. The CDR3 DNA is TGCGCCAGCAGCCGACTAGCGGGAGGAACCCAAGAGACCCAGTACTTC. It yields the protein CASSRLAGGTQETQYF.

V gene TRBV2 combines with J gene TRBJ1-2; 7 nucleotides match TRBD1. Trimming at V came to 7 bases and at J to 4 bases, leaving 9 bases not matched to a gene. CDR1 and CDR2 (germline): SNHLY, FYNNEI. The CDR3 extends over 14 amino acids. The CDR3 loop is CASIVGGGIYGYTF. DNA of the CDR3: TGTGCCAGCATCGTCGGAGGGGGCATCTATGGCTACACCTTC.

This clone showed up just once. The chain employs TRBV27 and TRBJ2-7, with D tentatively TRBD2 (5 bases). V was clipped by 5 bases and J by 2 bases, with 16 bases between them. The CDR3 loop spans 15 amino acids. CDR1 is MNHEY, CDR2 SMNVEV, per germline (reference sequence). CDR3 DNA: TGTGCCAGCAGTCTCCGGCGGGTCCGCACCTACGAGCAGTACTTC. This codes for CASSLRRVRTYEQYF.

The V call is TRBV19, the J call TRBJ2-4; D is unclear. The CDR3 runs 13 residues. Per the germline V gene, CDR1 is LNHDA and CDR2 is SQIVND (reference sequence). V was shortened by 3 bases and J by 6 bases, with 9 bases between the two germline ends. In DNA form, the CDR3 reads TGTGCCAGTAGTATGTTGGGCGCAAACATTCAGTACTTC. It codes for CASSMLGANIQYF.

V usage is TRBV19 and J usage is TRBJ2-7; 8 bases match TRBD1. CDR1 and CDR2 from the germline V gene are LNHDA and SQIVND (reference sequence). This CDR3 contains 14 residues. V lost 3 bases, J lost 3 bases, and 4 bases stayed unmatched. The CDR3 region is CASSIPDRGYEQYF. CDR3 DNA: TGTGCCAGTAGTATCCCCGACAGGGGCTACGAGCAGTACTTC.

CDR3 bases: TGTGCCAGCAGACTTCTAGCGGGAGGGCCTGATGAGCAGTTCTTC. Amino acid sequence: CASRLLAGGPDEQFF. This chain connects TRBV6-1 to TRBJ2-1; 12 bases map to TRBD2. This CDR3 has 15 amino acids. The V gene's germline CDR1 is MNHNS and CDR2 SASEGT. V trimming: 6 bases; J trimming: 8 bases; junction bases outside the gene matches: 8.

This clone appeared a single time. The chain combines TRBV27 with TRBJ2-7; D remains ambiguous. This CDR3 region has 10 residues. V lost 6 bases and J lost 7, with 7 bases in between. Germline V lookup: CDR1 MNHEY, CDR2 SMNVEV (reference sequence). CDR3 amino acids: CASRAREQYF. The CDR3 DNA sequence: TGTGCCAGCAGAGCGAGGGAGCAGTACTTC.

The chain couples TRBV7-2 to TRBJ2-1; 7 positions agree with TRBD2. The CDR3 has 15 residues. V lost 5 bases, J lost 4 bases, and 8 bases stayed unmatched. CDR1 and CDR2 from the germline V gene are SGHTA and FQGNSA. The CDR3 protein is CASSASGGVYNEQFF. DNA of the CDR3: TGTGCCAGCAGCGCTAGCGGAGGAGTTTACAATGAGCAGTTCTTC.

V usage is TRBV2 and J usage is TRBJ2-2, with 8 bases identical to TRBD1. CDR3 length: 14 amino acids. In germline, CDR1 is SNHLY, CDR2 FYNNEI. J gave up 7 bases and V 4 bases, and 5 bases lay outside the gene matches. The CDR3 nucleotides are TGTGCCAGCAGTGCGACAGGGGCGAGCGGGGAGCTGTTTTTT. It translates to CASSATGASGELFF.

The chain recombines TRBV19 with TRBJ2-7; TRBD2 might be the D (6 bases). The CDR3 totals 14 residues. V was trimmed by 5 bases and J by 2 bases, leaving 13 bases between them. In germline, CDR1 is LNHDA, CDR2 SQIVND (reference sequence). CDR3 nucleotide sequence: TGTGCCAGTAGTTCCGCGGGGCCAGCCTACGAGCAGTACTTC. This translates into CASSSAGPAYEQYF.

The chain employs TRBV7-2 and TRBJ2-3, with a weak D call TRBD2 (6 bases). Trimming took off 4 bases at V and 5 bases at J, with 22 bases between the two ends. This CDR3 region has 17 residues. CDR1 is SGHTA and CDR2 is FQGNSA in the germline V gene. DNA of the CDR3: TGTGCCAGCAGCTCGCCCTTCTCGGTAGCGGTTGGAGATACGCAGTATTTT. Encoded protein: CASSSPFSVAVGDTQYF. The full variable domain, with the rest looked up from reference TRBV7-2 and TRBJ2-3, is GAGVSQSPSNKVTEKGKDVELRCDPISGHTALYWYRQSLGQGLEFLIYFQGNSAPDKSGLPSDRFSAERTGGSVSTLTIQRTQQEDSAVYLCASSSPFSVAVGDTQYFGPGTRLTVL.

Worth noting for this clone: The junction does not match germline at one end; this may be a read error. The chain joins TRBV27 to TRBJ2-7, with D perhaps matching TRBD2 (5 bases). This CDR3 contains 15 residues. Germline V lookup: CDR1 MNHEY, CDR2 SMNVEV (reference sequence). The CDR3 DNA follows: TGTGCCAGCAGTTTATTGGGGTCCCCCGGGGATTCCTTGTCCTTC. Protein: CASSLLGSPGDSLSF.

The chain recombines TRBV27 with TRBJ1-2; D uncertain. This CDR3 spans 13 amino acids. The germline gives CDR1 MNHEY, CDR2 SMNVEV (reference sequence). V was trimmed by 6 bases and J by 4 bases, leaving 12 bases between them. In DNA form, the CDR3 reads TGTGCCAGCAGCCGAGGCGGTATCTATGGCTACACCTTC. Its translation: CASSRGGIYGYTF.

J is TRBJ2-3 and V is TRBV15; 9 bases match TRBD1. The V and J ends lost 4 bases and 6 bases, in that order; junction bases with no gene match: 11. The CDR3 runs 16 residues. Germline values: CDR1 LNHNV, CDR2 YYDKDF (reference sequence). CDR3 DNA: TGTGCCACCAGCAAAAACCGGGACAGGGAGGGCGATACGCAGTATTTT. It specifies CATSKNRDREGDTQYF.

The J gene is TRBJ2-2, the V gene TRBV29-1, with 14 bases that match TRBD2. The CDR3 is 18 amino acids. After removal of 6 bases from V and 3 bases from J, the junction contained 12 bases not matched to a gene. CDR1 SQVTM and CDR2 ANQGSEA come from the germline V gene. The CDR3 nucleotides are TGCAGCGTCGGCCCAGGGACTAGCGGGAGCGGCGACACCGGGGAGCTGTTTTTT. Translated: CSVGPGTSGSGDTGELFF.